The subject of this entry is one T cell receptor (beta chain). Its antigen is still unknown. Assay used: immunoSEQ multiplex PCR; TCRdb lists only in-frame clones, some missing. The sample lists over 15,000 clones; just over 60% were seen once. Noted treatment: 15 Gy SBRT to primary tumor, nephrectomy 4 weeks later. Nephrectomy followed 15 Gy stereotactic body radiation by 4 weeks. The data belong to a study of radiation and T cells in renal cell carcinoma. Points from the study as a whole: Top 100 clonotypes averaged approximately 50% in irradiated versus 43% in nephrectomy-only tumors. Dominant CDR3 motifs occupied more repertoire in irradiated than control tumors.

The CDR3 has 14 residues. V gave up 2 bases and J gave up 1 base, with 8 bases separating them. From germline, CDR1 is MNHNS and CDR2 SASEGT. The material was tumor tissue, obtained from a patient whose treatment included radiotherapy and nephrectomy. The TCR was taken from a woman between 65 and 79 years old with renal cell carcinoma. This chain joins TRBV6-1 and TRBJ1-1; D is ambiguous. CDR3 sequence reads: CASSERRGNTEAFF. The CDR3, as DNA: TGTGCCAGCAGTGAACGGCGAGGGAACACTGAAGCTTTCTTT.